These 30 T cell receptor beta chains were all obtained from the same sample, sequenced in a study of neurological immune-mediated disorders (dated by TCRdb to the late 2010s). Receptor amplification or capture employed 5' RACE. Sequencing was performed on an Illumina HiSeq 2500. In TCRdb, the public reads were trimmed at Q25 with fastp and aligned with MiXCR, with productive beta chains retained. Every distinct CDR3 protein forms one entry, paired with its most common genes and DNA. The sample includes over 35,000 distinct CDR3 sequences, with 2.5% observed a single time. 12% of the sample rests with the top ten. Input material: PBMCs. These receptors were collected from a man aged 30 to 39 with multiple sclerosis.

The rearrangement links TRBV7-9 to TRBJ1-1; TRBD1 matches 8 bases. CDR3 length: 14 residues. CDR1 and CDR2 from the germline V gene are SEHNR and FQNEAQ (reference sequence). Germline trimming cut 5 bases from V and 4 bases from J; bases unmatched to any gene: 6. CDR3 bases: TGTGCCAGCAGCCCGACAGGGGCGGGCACTGAAGCTTTCTTT. Translating gives CASSPTGAGTEAFF.

There are many counts of this clonotype. This chain links TRBV20-1 with TRBJ2-7; 8 bases match TRBD1. V shed 6 bases, J shed 6 bases, and the junction held 4 bases outside the gene matches. CDR1 is DFQATT, CDR2 SNEGSKA, per germline (reference sequence). The CDR3 has 11 residues. The CDR3 nucleotides are TGCAGTGCAACGGACAGGGTCGAGCAGTACTTC. Its translation: CSATDRVEQYF.

This clonotype has a count of ten or more. The rearrangement joins TRBV20-1 to TRBJ2-5; 7 bases agree with TRBD1. The CDR3 extends over 14 amino acids. V shed 1 base and J 1 base; nucleotides not matched to a gene: 3. Germline CDR1 reads DFQATT; CDR2 reads SNEGSKA (reference sequence). The CDR3 sequence: CSARGDRLQETQYF. Here the CDR3 DNA reads TGCAGTGCTAGAGGGGACAGACTCCAAGAGACCCAGTACTTC.

This clonotype was counted ten times or more. V usage is TRBV20-1 and J usage is TRBJ1-4; D uncertain. Germline V CDR1 and CDR2: DFQATT, SNEGSKA (reference sequence). The CDR3 totals 14 residues. V was shortened by 2 bases and J by 5 bases, with 12 bases between the two germline ends. The CDR3 nucleotides are TGCAGTGCTAGATTGAGGGTGGGGAATGAAAAACTGTTTTTT. Translating it yields CSARLRVGNEKLFF.

Relative to its sample, this clonotype is medium-sized. The chain employs TRBV6-5 and TRBJ2-7; D might be TRBD2 (5 bases). The CDR3 has 15 amino acids. V lost 0 bases, J lost 7 bases, and 16 bases lay in between. Germline loops: CDR1 MNHEY, CDR2 SVGAGI. The CDR3 sequence: CASSYSEAGSREQYF. The CDR3 DNA sequence: TGTGCCAGCAGTTACTCGGAGGCCGGCTCACGGGAGCAGTACTTC.

This clonotype appeared many times. The chain carries TRBV7-9 and TRBJ1-1, with TRBD1 identical over 9 bases. Per the germline V gene, CDR1 is SEHNR and CDR2 is FQNEAQ (reference sequence). The CDR3 extends over 16 amino acids. The V and J ends lost 5 bases and 0 bases, in that order; junction bases with no gene match: 7. CDR3 residues: CASSPPGQGLNTEAFF. CDR3 bases: TGTGCCAGCAGCCCCCCCGGACAGGGGCTGAACACTGAAGCTTTCTTT.

Concerning this clonotype itself: Possible read error: a much larger clone is one base away. The V gene is TRBV6-5, the J gene TRBJ2-3, with TRBD2 matching 11 bases. CDR3 length equals 16 residues. Germline assignment: CDR1 MNHEY and CDR2 SVGAGI. DNA for the CDR3: TGTGCCAGCATCCCCCTGACTAGCGGGAACACAGATAAGCAGTATTTT. It yields the protein CASIPLTSGNTDKQYF.

This clonotype was seen repeatedly, ten times or more. The rearrangement links TRBV7-2 to TRBJ1-4; a possible D gene is TRBD1 (6 bases). Trimming removed 2 bases from V and 8 bases from J, with 12 bases in between. Per germline, CDR1 SGHTA and CDR2 FQGNSA. This CDR3 comprises 14 residues. CDR3 residues: CASSLTGNGEKLFF. The CDR3 nucleotides read TGTGCCAGCAGCTTAACAGGGAATGGAGAAAAACTGTTTTTT.

This clonotype was counted many times. The rearrangement joins TRBV3-1 to TRBJ1-5; D not certain. Germline lookup yields CDR1 LGHDT and CDR2 YNNKEL (reference sequence). The CDR3 contains 12 residues. The V and J ends lost 4 bases and 9 bases respectively, with 10 bases between them. The CDR3 region has the DNA TGTGCCAGCAGCCTCCAGGAGGGGCCCCAGCATTTT. It specifies CASSLQEGPQHF.

Ten or more counts support this clonotype. The chain has TRBV20-1 and TRBJ2-5, with D unresolved. The CDR3 consists of 17 residues. V was shortened by 2 bases and J by 0 bases, with 19 bases between the two germline ends. Germline V gene data show CDR1 as DFQATT and CDR2 as SNEGSKA (reference sequence). CDR3 nucleotides: TGCAGTGCTAGAACCACTCCCAGTTTCGCGTACCAAGAGACCCAGTACTTC. Translated: CSARTTPSFAYQETQYF.

This clonotype was picked up many times. The genes are TRBV20-1 and TRBJ1-5; the D is unclear. V was trimmed by 3 bases and J by 2 bases, leaving 11 bases between them. Looked up from germline, CDR1 is DFQATT and CDR2 is SNEGSKA (reference sequence). This CDR3 comprises 14 residues. CDR3 DNA: TGCAGTGCTAGTCGGGGTTGGGGCAATCAGCCCCAGCATTTT. Translated, it gives CSASRGWGNQPQHF.

This clonotype was recorded many times. This chain joins TRBV6-4 and TRBJ2-1; D might be TRBD2 (6 bases). CDR1 is MRHNA, CDR2 SNTAGT, per germline. The CDR3 runs 14 residues. The V end was cut by 3 bases, the J end by 4 bases, with 10 bases between. CDR3 bases: TGTGCCAGCAGTGAAAGACTAGAGTACAATGAGCAGTTCTTC. Its protein product is CASSERLEYNEQFF.

This clonotype was found many times. The V call is TRBV5-6, the J call TRBJ2-3; D is possibly TRBD1 (6 bases). This CDR3 region has 13 residues. Germline values: CDR1 SGHDT, CDR2 YYEEEE. V was shortened by 3 bases and J by 5 bases, with 10 bases between the two germline ends. The CDR3 DNA follows: TGTGCCAGCAGCTCGAAGGGGGAAGATACGCAGTATTTT. Residues: CASSSKGEDTQYF.

This clonotype has at least ten counts. This rearrangement joins TRBV11-2 to TRBJ2-2; D not resolved. This CDR3 contains 15 residues. V was clipped by 2 bases and J by 1 base, with 8 bases between them. Germline loops: CDR1 SGHAT, CDR2 FQNNGV. CDR3 sequence reads: CASSLRTVNTGELFF. CDR3 DNA sequence: TGTGCCAGCAGCTTAAGGACGGTGAACACCGGGGAGCTGTTTTTT. Full variable domain (missing parts from reference TRBV11-2 and TRBJ2-2): EAGVAQSPRYKIIEKRQSVAFWCNPISGHATLYWYQQILGQGPKLLIQFQNNGVVDDSQLPKDRFSAERLKGVDSTLKIQPAKLEDSAVYLCASSLRTVNTGELFFGEGSRLTVL.

Ten or more counts support this clonotype. The rearrangement links TRBV20-1 to TRBJ1-4; no definite D call. Germline assignment: CDR1 DFQATT and CDR2 SNEGSKA (reference sequence). The length of the CDR3 is 16 residues. Trimming removed 4 bases at V and 1 base at J, with 16 bases between. CDR3 loop: CSAKIASWETNEKLFF. The CDR3 DNA sequence: TGCAGTGCTAAGATCGCCTCATGGGAAACTAATGAAAAACTGTTTTTT.

The table lists this clonotype with a few counts. The chain joins TRBV7-2 to TRBJ2-2; a possible D gene is TRBD2 (6 bases). This CDR3 is 13 amino acids long. Germline V CDR1 and CDR2: SGHTA, FQGNSA. The germline V and J ends were trimmed by 8 bases and 3 bases, with 10 bases remaining between them. CDR3 in amino acids: CASREIDTGELFF. The CDR3 coding sequence is TGTGCCAGCCGGGAGATCGACACCGGGGAGCTGTTTTTT.

This clonotype was counted at least ten times. The CDR3 reads CSVRNTEAFF. The CDR3 region has the DNA TGCAGCGTTCGGAACACTGAAGCTTTCTTT. The V and J genes are TRBV29-1 and TRBJ1-1; D gene unclear. This CDR3 spans 10 amino acids. From germline, CDR1 is SQVTM and CDR2 ANQGSEA. The germline V and J ends were trimmed by 5 bases and 1 base, with 2 bases remaining between them.

This clonotype was seen at least ten times. The genes are TRBV10-3 and TRBJ2-3; D unresolved. Germline V gene sequence: CDR1 ENHRY, CDR2 SYGVKD. The CDR3 contains 16 residues. The germline V and J ends were trimmed by 3 bases and 4 bases, with 17 bases remaining between them. CDR3 DNA: TGTGCCATCAGTGACCACGGTGGACGACCTTCAGATACGCAGTATTTT. Protein product: CAISDHGGRPSDTQYF.

In its sample, this clonotype was seen many times. This chain links TRBV27 with TRBJ2-1; no clear D. Trimming removed 5 bases from V and 0 bases from J, with 11 bases in between. This CDR3 has 15 residues. Germline CDR1 reads MNHEY; CDR2 reads SMNVEV (reference sequence). The CDR3 bases are TGTGCCAGCAGTCGGACGGCCAACTCCTACAATGAGCAGTTCTTC. Encoded protein: CASSRTANSYNEQFF.

There are many counts of this clonotype. This chain joins TRBV7-2 and TRBJ1-2, with 9 bases lining up with TRBD1. The CDR3 sequence is 14 residues long. Trimming removed 5 bases from V and 6 bases from J; junction bases left unmatched: 7. Germline V gives CDR1 SGHTA, CDR2 FQGNSA. The CDR3 protein is CASSRIRTGDGYTF. In nucleotides, the CDR3 is TGTGCCAGCAGCCGCATTAGGACAGGGGATGGCTACACCTTC.

This clonotype was found many times. This chain joins TRBV12-3 or TRBV12-4 and TRBJ2-2; 9 nucleotides line up with TRBD2. Germline trimming cut 10 bases from V and 3 bases from J; bases unmatched to any gene: 12. This CDR3 is built from 16 residues. The CDR3 DNA reads TGTGCCACCAAAACCGCGCTAGCGGGACACACCGGGGAGCTGTTTTTT. Translated: CATKTALAGHTGELFF.

The table lists this clonotype with many counts. The rearrangement joins TRBV4-2 to TRBJ2-6; no firm D call. The CDR3 extends over 15 amino acids. CDR1 is LGHNA, CDR2 YNFKEQ, per germline. Trimming cost V 2 bases and J 2 bases, with 7 bases left between them. The CDR3 DNA sequence: TGTGCCAGCAGCCAACCCCCAGCTGGGGCCAACGTCCTGACTTTC. The encoded protein is CASSQPPAGANVLTF.

The table lists this clonotype with a few counts. This chain uses TRBV5-5 with TRBJ1-4; D is uncertain. V shed 0 bases and J shed 1 base, with 7 bases lying between them. The germline V gene has CDR1 SGHKS and CDR2 YYEKEE (reference sequence). CDR3 length: 15 amino acids. DNA for the CDR3: TGTGCCAGCAGCTTGGATGGGATAACTAATGAAAAACTGTTTTTT. Encoded protein: CASSLDGITNEKLFF.

This clonotype appeared many times. The chain uses TRBV11-2 and TRBJ2-7, with 7 bases aligning to TRBD1. CDR3 length: 13 amino acids. In germline, CDR1 is SGHAT, CDR2 FQNNGV. With V trimmed by 5 bases and J by 4 bases, 5 bases remained unmatched. The CDR3 DNA follows: TGTGCCAGCAGCAACAGGGGCGGGTACGAGCAGTACTTC. This encodes CASSNRGGYEQYF.

This clonotype has ten or more counts. V usage is TRBV20-1 and J usage is TRBJ1-1; no firm D call. The CDR3 sequence is 12 residues long. Germline V gene lookup returns CDR1 DFQATT and CDR2 SNEGSKA (reference sequence). Trimming stripped 7 bases from V and 1 base from J, with 10 bases between. The CDR3 DNA reads TGCAGTGTACCTTGGGAGAACACTGAAGCTTTCTTT. It encodes CSVPWENTEAFF.

This clonotype was seen repeatedly, ten times or more. The chain uses TRBV2 and TRBJ1-1; TRBD1 is a possible D gene (6 bases). The V and J ends lost 6 bases and 3 bases respectively, with 11 bases between them. The CDR3 runs 13 residues. Germline CDR1 is SNHLY and CDR2 is FYNNEI. CDR3 residues: CASSDRWDTEAFF. The CDR3 DNA reads TGTGCCAGCAGCGACAGGTGGGACACTGAAGCTTTCTTT.

At least ten counts were recorded for this clonotype. The chain carries TRBV20-1 and TRBJ2-7; possible D gene TRBD1, 6 bases. The germline CDR1 and CDR2 sequences are DFQATT and SNEGSKA (reference sequence). The CDR3 contains 12 residues. V was pared by 4 bases and J by 2 bases, with 9 bases between. The CDR3 DNA sequence: TGCAGTGCTAAAGACAGGCCCTACGAGCAGTACTTC. As protein: CSAKDRPYEQYF.

This clonotype came up many times. The chain has TRBV15 and TRBJ1-1; D gene uncertain. Trimming took off 0 bases at V and 1 base at J, with 12 bases between the two ends. Germline CDR1 reads LNHNV; CDR2 reads YYDKDF (reference sequence). This CDR3 contains 16 residues. In DNA form, the CDR3 reads TGTGCCACCAGCAGAGAGTATTCAGTGGGGAACACTGAAGCTTTCTTT. The encoded protein is CATSREYSVGNTEAFF.

At least ten counts were recorded for this clonotype. The chain uses TRBV15 and TRBJ1-5; D gene unclear. The V and J ends lost 3 bases and 1 base respectively, with 4 bases between them. Germline V gives CDR1 LNHNV, CDR2 YYDKDF (reference sequence). CDR3 length equals 13 residues. The CDR3 loop reads CATSSISNQPQHF. The CDR3 DNA reads TGTGCCACCAGCAGTATAAGCAATCAGCCCCAGCATTTT.

This clonotype was recorded at least ten times. This chain connects TRBV4-3 to TRBJ1-3; D is perhaps TRBD1 (6 bases). Germline CDR1 reads LGHNA; CDR2 reads YSLEER. The V and J ends lost 3 bases and 4 bases respectively, with 13 bases between them. CDR3 length: 15 residues. Here the CDR3 DNA reads TGCGCCAGCAGCCACACACAGGGCTCGGGAAACACCATATATTTT. Encoded protein: CASSHTQGSGNTIYF.